This T cell receptor beta chain came from a study of T cells after yellow fever vaccination. Study conclusions and caveats: Most clones from primary vaccination were detected again post-booster (96% CD4, 88% CD8).

TCR cDNA was made by 5'RACE template switching, adding a universal primer site and UMIs. TCRdb passed the 5' RACE reads through MiXCR, listing each CDR3 protein once. This sample has 250,000 or so distinct CDR3 sequences, with 3.6% found just once. This clonotype was observed a handful of times. Its antigen is unidentified. V shed 4 bases and J 5 bases; nucleotides not matched to a gene: 9. The CDR3 has 17 amino acids. The sequenced sample was PBMCs, obtained 15 days after the yellow fever booster vaccination. The receptor was isolated from a man between 18 and 35 years old who received the YFV17D yellow fever vaccine. The V and J genes are TRBV23-1 and TRBJ1-5, with 12 bases that match TRBD1. TRBV23-1 is an ORF, with its function uncertain. CDR3 coding DNA: TGCGCCAGCAGTCTTTCCCCCGGGACAGGGGGCCATCAGCCCCAGCATTTT. This translates into CASSLSPGTGGHQPQHF.